This T cell receptor (beta chain) is drawn from a study of shared clonotypes between healthy human individuals. V lost 8 bases, J lost 0 bases, and 17 bases lay in between. Per the germline V gene, CDR1 is MDHEN and CDR2 is SYDVKM. The CDR3 is made up of 15 amino acids. Genomic DNA (from each subset) was split evenly across several immunoSEQ plates. Roughly 200 ng DNA, around 30,000 T cell genomes, went into each sorted-subset replicate PCR. The assay was immunoSEQ multiplex PCR, and TCRdb's table has in-frame clones only and misses some. Here the sample spans nearly 1 million clones, over 75% being singletons. Concerning this clone: Its antigen is unknown.

Notes on the study in general: Having only a few donors restricted how much genetic and exposure-history diversity was captured.

V gene TRBV28 combines with J gene TRBJ2-7, with a tentative D call TRBD2 (7 bases). The sequencing sample was made of memory CD4+ T cells sorted from blood. Subset defined: CD45RA-negative fraction. This clonotype originated in a man aged 18 to 30 in good health. The CDR3 region is CASVGGAASSYEQYF. CDR3 nucleotides: TGTGCCAGCGTTGGGGGGGCAGCCAGCTCCTACGAGCAGTACTTC.